The sequence of this T cell receptor (beta chain) was determined in a study of shared clonotypes between healthy human individuals. The table came from immunoSEQ multiplex PCR; TCRdb's copy has only in-frame clones and leaves some out. The sample consists of about 730,000 clones, 72% of them appearing once. All donors were healthy HIV-negative adults lacking recent acute infections or vaccinations. Losses at the gene ends were 3 bases for V and 10 bases for J; bases not matched to a gene: 8. CDR3 size: 14 residues. Germline V CDR1 and CDR2: LNHNV, YYDKDF (reference sequence). Whole-study results and caveats: It was observed that about 5% of naive CD4 clonotypes were shared across several donors.

In its sample, this clone was seen once. Antigen specificity is unknown. This sequence originates from a woman under 40 in good health. The chain recombines TRBV15 with TRBJ2-1, with TRBD2 identical over 8 bases. The sample was memory CD4+ T cells sorted from blood. The sample's subset: CD45RA-negative fraction. In nucleotides, the CDR3 is TGTGCCACCAGCAGCGGGAGGGCCTTCATGGAGCAGTTCTTC. Its translation: CATSSGRAFMEQFF.